These T cell receptor beta chains were read from a single sample in a study of radiotherapy plus CTLA-4 blockade in lung cancer. The table came from immunoSEQ multiplex PCR; TCRdb's copy has only in-frame clones and leaves some out. The repertoire has some 48,000 clones, 86% of them found once; the top ten carry less than 20%. Sequences were derived from peripheral blood, sampled from a patient treated with radiotherapy plus ipilimumab. The source is a human donor with non-small cell lung cancer that progressed on radiotherapy plus ipilimumab. Some clones in this sample may be carry-over from other donors' samples. The CDR3 runs from the conserved cysteine through the conserved F or W. The order of the fields is V gene, J gene, CDR3 protein.

TRBV29-1	TRBJ2-2	CSVGNRGGGTGELFF
TRBV6-1	TRBJ2-3	CASSDMAGASDTQYF
TRBV2	TRBJ1-2	CASSGYGYTF
TRBV19	TRBJ1-1	CASSTRVARTEAFF
TRBV4-3	TRBJ2-2	CASSQEGGRLSGELFF
TRBV7-2	TRBJ2-7	CASSSGPPESYF
TRBV14	TRBJ2-7	CASSQVGDYEQYF
TRBV7-2	TRBJ1-2	CASSFRGTRNYYGYTF
TRBV7-6	TRBJ1-2	CASSWAPEEPLVSNGYTF
TRBV6-6	TRBJ2-7	CASRTGDDYEQYF
TRBV19	TRBJ2-1	CASSSTRGDEQFF
TRBV27	TRBJ1-1	CASSPTNMNTEAFF
TRBV5-4	TRBJ2-7	CASSSRTGTREQYF
TRBV29-1	TRBJ2-5	CSVGWAGETQYF
TRBV7-2	TRBJ1-2	CASSLGQNDYGYTF
TRBV6-1	TRBJ1-2	CASSELQDYGYTF
TRBV10-3	TRBJ2-1	CAISEPYSLALNNEQFF
TRBV5-6	TRBJ2-7	CASSTPGYEQYF
TRBV30	TRBJ1-5	CACTGDRNQPQHF
TRBV9	TRBJ1-5	CASSVVLYECFLVRSNQPQHF
TRBV30	TRBJ2-7	CAWSDLNGQGWYEQYF
TRBV5-1	TRBJ1-1	CASTSQGGSDREAFF
TRBV5-1	TRBJ2-3	CASSFSGRSDTQYF
TRBV6-5	TRBJ2-1	CASSPQSGSINEQFF
TRBV29-1	TRBJ1-2	CSAKTGSGYTF
TRBV6-1	TRBJ1-5	CTTGDGQPQHF
TRBV7-9	TRBJ2-1	CASSLGLDHEQFF
TRBV28	TRBJ2-1	CASSLPGDRGYEQFF
TRBV7-9	TRBJ2-1	CASSSARALASVYEQFF
TRBV11-2	TRBJ2-5	CASSLETSGFGETQYF
TRBV6-1	TRBJ2-3	CASRLGLNPTDTQYF
TRBV27	TRBJ2-1	CASREASLNLGEQFF
TRBV6-4	TRBJ2-1	CASSDTPQTSGEQFF
TRBV6-1	TRBJ1-2	CASSEKPLYGYTF
TRBV2	.	CASRLDSWDEQYF
TRBV7-8	TRBJ2-2	CASTPKGANTGELFF
TRBV5-1	TRBJ2-2	CASSLLLAGDITGELFF
TRBV2	TRBJ1-4	CASSDPRGEKKLFF
TRBV10-2	TRBJ1-5	CASRPGQAWGNQPQHF
TRBV10-3	TRBJ2-7	CAISGGLAYEQYF
TRBV18	TRBJ2-5	CASSPRLAEKETQYF
TRBV6-1	TRBJ1-1	CASSRDRANTEAFF
TRBV6-4	TRBJ1-5	CASSGTDNNNQPQHF
TRBV30	TRBJ1-6	CAWSVRGLDNSPLHF
TRBV10-3	TRBJ2-2	CATERNTGELFF
TRBV18	TRBJ2-7	CASSPESRGTYEQYF
TRBV5-1	TRBJ1-1	CASSLDTGGTYTEAFF
TRBV5-1	TRBJ1-4	CASSWRTGVNEKLFF
TRBV6-5	TRBJ1-3	CASSRGQASGNTIYF
TRBV11-2	TRBJ2-3	CASSPYGLVAQYF
TRBV15	TRBJ2-7	CATSRDRMSSYEQYF
TRBV6-5	TRBJ1-5	CASSYSRGRQPQHF
TRBV6-1	TRBJ2-7	CASSDSSSYEQYF
TRBV5-4	TRBJ1-1	CASSVGQGLNTEAFF
TRBV7-3	TRBJ1-1	CASSLTWDSEAFF
TRBV6-4	TRBJ2-2	CASSPGQGHTGELFF
TRBV7-6	TRBJ2-5	CASSSATDQETQYF
TRBV30	TRBJ2-1	CAWKGAGLSHEQFF